The rows below give T cell receptor beta chains drawn from one sample of a study of shared clonotypes between healthy human individuals. Repertoires were generated with immunoSEQ multiplex PCR, while TCRdb's copy carries only in-frame clones and drops some. The top ten clones hold 34% of a sample with 650,000 to 700,000 clones, around 90% of them seen once. Sequencing was done on a sample of memory CD8+ T cells from PBMCs. The receptors shown here come from a man aged 18 to 30 in good health. Some clones in this sample may be carry-over from other donors' samples. Each CDR3 is given with its conserved first and last residue. The order of the fields is V gene, clone size, J gene, D gene, CDR3 protein, CDR3 DNA. The D gene is left open where the match is weak. Clone size, where shown, is once, few, many, or a class for clones that have expanded.

TRBV27	few	TRBJ1-1	NA	CASSPRGIIEAFF	TGTGCCAGCAGTCCGAGGGGAATCATTGAAGCTTTCTTT
TRBV4-2	NA	TRBJ2-1	NA	CASSQDPVGNPTYNEQFF	TGTGCCAGCAGCCAAGATCCCGTGGGCAACCCTACCTACAATGAGCAGTTCTTC
TRBV27	NA	TRBJ2-3	NA	CASSPRTDTQYF	TGTGCCAGCAGTCCACGCACAGATACGCAGTATTTT
TRBV27	NA	TRBJ2-7	NA	CASSPPRGSRVRGEQYF	TGTGCCAGCAGTCCCCCCCGGGGAAGCAGGGTCCGTGGAGAGCAGTACTTC
TRBV27	NA	TRBJ1-2	NA	CASSSQRREGGGYTF	TGTGCCAGCAGTTCCCAACGCAGGGAGGGCGGCGGCTACACCTTC
TRBV5-5	NA	TRBJ2-7	TRBD1	CASSLRDRGSYEQYF	TGTGCCAGCAGCTTGAGGGACAGGGGGTCCTACGAGCAGTACTTC
TRBV27	NA	TRBJ1-5	NA	CASSLRQADQPQHF	TGTGCCAGCAGTCTCCGACAGGCTGATCAGCCCCAGCATTTT
TRBV28	NA	TRBJ2-7	NA	CASSPLKGAGPYEQYF	TGTGCCAGCAGCCCACTTAAAGGTGCGGGGCCTTACGAGCAGTACTTC
TRBV18	NA	TRBJ1-1	NA	CASAHSQGIRLITEAFF	TGTGCCAGTGCTCACAGCCAGGGAATAAGGTTGATCACTGAAGCTTTCTTT
TRBV7-9	once	TRBJ1-1	NA	CASSLKENTEAFF	TGTGCCAGCAGCTTAAAGGAGAACACTGAAGCTTTCTTT
TRBV5-1	NA	TRBJ1-2	TRBD1	CASRPDQGGYGYTF	TGCGCCAGCAGGCCGGACCAGGGGGGCTATGGCTACACCTTC
TRBV2	once	TRBJ1-5	NA	CASSESAGQISIQHF	TGTGCCAGCAGTGAATCGGCAGGGCAGATCAGCATCCAGCATTTT
TRBV5-6	NA	TRBJ2-7	NA	CASSLEIAGEQYF	TGTGCCAGCAGCTTAGAGATAGCCGGCGAGCAGTACTTC
TRBV4-1	NA	TRBJ1-1	TRBD1	CASSQDRTGSSNTEAFF	TGCGCCAGCAGCCAAGATCGGACAGGCTCCTCGAACACTGAAGCTTTCTTT
TRBV5-1	NA	TRBJ2-1	TRBD2	CASSLGGLAVSYNEQFF	TGCGCCAGCAGCTTGGGAGGTCTAGCGGTAAGCTACAATGAGCAGTTCTTC
TRBV4-3	few	TRBJ2-2	TRBD1	CASSQDRDRGTGELFF	TGCGCCAGCAGCCAAGATCGGGACAGGGGCACCGGGGAGCTGTTTTTT
TRBV5-6	NA	TRBJ1-5	NA	CASSFRDRRNQPQHF	TGTGCCAGCAGCTTCAGAGACAGACGCAATCAGCCCCAGCATTTT
TRBV7-3	NA	TRBJ2-7	NA	CASSPHGLSRSSYEQYF	TGTGCCAGCAGCCCCCACGGACTTTCAAGGAGCTCCTACGAGCAGTACTTC
TRBV7-9	NA	TRBJ1-4	NA	CASSPSRGVGEKLFF	TGTGCCAGCAGCCCCTCTAGGGGGGTGGGTGAAAAACTGTTTTTT
TRBV4-1	NA	TRBJ2-1	NA	CASSQAHSGNEQFF	TGCGCCAGCAGCCAAGCCCATTCAGGGAATGAGCAGTTCTTC
TRBV5-1	NA	TRBJ1-1	NA	CASSSWVSTEAFF	TGCGCCAGCAGCTCCTGGGTCTCCACTGAAGCTTTCTTT
TRBV27	NA	TRBJ2-7	NA	CATSPSRSYEQYF	TGTGCCACCTCCCCCTCCAGATCCTACGAGCAGTACTTC
TRBV13	NA	TRBJ2-1	NA	CASSPPSWEKSYNEQFF	TGTGCCAGCAGCCCCCCTTCGTGGGAGAAGTCCTACAATGAGCAGTTCTTC
TRBV19	NA	TRBJ1-5	NA	CASSIGAINQPQHF	TGTGCCAGTAGTATAGGGGCCATAAATCAGCCCCAGCATTTT
TRBV28	medium-sized	TRBJ2-7	NA	CASSLFAYEQYF	TGTGCCAGCAGTTTATTCGCCTACGAGCAGTACTTC
TRBV7-2	NA	TRBJ2-7	TRBD2	CASSLGLAGNYEQYF	TGTGCCAGCAGCTTAGGGCTAGCGGGGAACTACGAGCAGTACTTC
TRBV20-1	NA	TRBJ2-1	NA	CSARNEQFF	TGCAGTGCTAGGAATGAGCAGTTCTTC
TRBV9	NA	TRBJ1-2	TRBD1	CASSVDGQGALHGYTF	TGTGCCAGCAGCGTAGATGGCCAGGGGGCGCTTCATGGCTACACCTTC
TRBV28	NA	TRBJ1-2	NA	CASSYRIGAGYF	TGTGCCAGCAGTTACAGAATCGGGGCGGGTTACTTC
TRBV28	NA	TRBJ2-7	TRBD1	CASDPRQGASYEQYF	TGTGCCAGCGACCCTCGGCAGGGGGCCTCCTACGAGCAGTACTTC
TRBV27	NA	TRBJ2-7	NA	CASSQEQGTNYEQYF	TGTGCCAGCAGCCAAGAACAGGGAACAAACTACGAGCAGTACTTC